The clone carrying this T cell receptor (beta chain) was seen a single time. Its cognate antigen is unknown. This likely comes from a read error, as the CDR3 has no conserved phenylalanine or tryptophan at its end. This sample is part of a study of blood T cells in healthy people across ages. Study-wide results and caveats: The study regarded diversity estimates from one million T cells as underestimates. Both higher diversity and more naive CD4+ cells marked long-lived donors when set against aged donors.

Sample-barcoded 5' priming and a J-beta primer mix drove a second PCR of roughly 6 to 12 cycles. TCRdb recomputed calls from the 5' RACE reads with MiXCR, one row per CDR3 protein. Among 1,300,000 or so distinct CDR3 sequences listed, approximately 59% were seen once. Trimming cost V 6 bases and J 6 bases; bases outside gene matches: 8. The CDR3 spans 13 residues. Germline V CDR1 and CDR2: DFQATT, SNEGSKA (reference sequence). This sequence joins TRBV20-1 and TRBJ1-2, with 9 bases matching TRBD1. The TCR originated in a man aged 18 to 29 in good health. Sample: blood. For the CDR3, the DNA is TGCAGTGCAAAGACAGGGGGACCAGATGGCTACACCATC. Its protein is CSAKTGGPDGYTI.